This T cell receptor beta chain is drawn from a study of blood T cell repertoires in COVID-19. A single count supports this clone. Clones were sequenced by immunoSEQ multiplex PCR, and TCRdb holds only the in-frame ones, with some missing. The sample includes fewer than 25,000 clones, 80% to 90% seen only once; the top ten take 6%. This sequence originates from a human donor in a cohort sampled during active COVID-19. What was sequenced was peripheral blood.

Written as DNA, the CDR3 is TGTGCCAGCAGCGGGAGGACAGTCATGAACACTGAAGCTTTCTTT. Encoded protein: CASSGRTVMNTEAFF. The J gene is TRBJ1-1, the V gene TRBV28; D may be TRBD1 (6 bases). Trimming removed 6 bases from V and 0 bases from J, with 14 bases in between. The germline V gene has CDR1 MDHEN and CDR2 SYDVKM. The CDR3 spans 15 residues. The full variable domain, completed using reference TRBV28 and TRBJ1-1, is DVKVTQSSRYLVKRTGEKVFLECVQDMDHENMFWYRQDPGLGLRLIYFSYDVKMKEKGDIPEGYSVSREKKERFSLILESASTNQTSMYLCASSGRTVMNTEAFFGQGTRLTVV.